Listed here are 2 T cell receptor beta chains from one sample, sequenced in a study of identical twins. TCRdb recomputed calls from the 5' RACE reads with MiXCR, one row per CDR3 protein. The sample contains about 920,000 distinct CDR3 sequences, around 12% of which appear only once. These data also featured in a second study, about yellow fever vaccine responses in identical twins.

The sequenced sample was PBMCs. Receptors were obtained from a woman between 18 and 29 years old in good health.

This clonotype has a count of ten or more. The J gene is TRBJ2-2, the V gene TRBV27, with D maybe TRBD1 (6 bases). Germline loops: CDR1 MNHEY, CDR2 SMNVEV (reference sequence). The CDR3 length is 13 residues. V was shortened by 7 bases and J by 5 bases, with 11 bases between the two germline ends. The DNA of the CDR3 is TGTGCCAGCACAGTGAGGGGGACCGGGGAGCTGTTTTTT. Its protein product is CASTVRGTGELFF.

This clonotype turned up a few times. The chain combines TRBV9 with TRBJ2-7, with 14 bases matching TRBD2. The CDR3 loop spans 19 amino acids. The ends lost 3 bases at V and 4 bases at J; junction bases unmatched: 15. CDR1 is SGDLS and CDR2 is YYNGEE in the germline V gene. CDR3 residues: CASSGGLTSGRDCFYEQYF. As DNA, the CDR3 is TGTGCCAGCAGCGGAGGCCTGACTAGCGGGAGGGACTGTTTTTACGAGCAGTACTTC.